The T cell receptor (beta chain) described here comes from a study of blood T cell repertoires in COVID-19 (dated by TCRdb to the early 2020s). Some background on the complete study: The collaborator samples originated in the United States, Italy and Spain and spanned the acute and convalescent phases of COVID-19. The material from the prospective study consisted of cDNA or gDNA derived from T cells, B-cell-depleted T cells, or PBMCs. Subjects who had been exposed to COVID-19, were actively infected with it, or had recovered from it provided the deeply sampled blood TCRbeta repertoires that made up the dataset. The repertoires were released in a freely available public database meant as a resource for research on the immune response to SARS-CoV-2. The samples were drawn from two sources: the first 160 participants of the ongoing ImmuneRACE study, and some 1,300 subjects contributed by 6 global collaborators. Sample metadata almost always included a de-identified subject ID, COVID-19 status, age in years and sex. HLA class I and class II types, where available, came from metadata supplied by the sample provider rather than from assay-based typing.

This clone appeared a few times. What this receptor recognizes is not known. Base qualities are missing; no much larger clone stands one base away. Each collaborating institution followed its own protocols to collect whole blood in K2EDTA tubes. For TCRbeta analysis, collaborator samples were shipped as frozen whole blood, as isolated PBMCs, or as DNA extracted from either sample type. TCRbeta CDR3 regions were amplified from genomic DNA using the immunoSEQ Assay, a bias-controlled multiplex PCR. From the authors' description of their analysis: The number of nucleated cells in each sample was estimated from the amplification of reference gene primers within the assay. To quantify the absolute abundance of each unique TCRbeta CDR3 rearrangement, sequence reads were collapsed and filtered. For each sample, productive Simpson clonality was calculated as the square root of Simpson's diversity index across productive rearrangements. TCRdb took over this immuneACCESS table, retaining in-frame rearrangements with V and J assigned. Such tables are incomplete; in checked studies, under half of the missing clones stem from an unresolved V gene, and the remainder is unexplained. From that table come the V and J calls and clone size; the DNA was used to work out D and trimming. Present in this sample are approximately 140,000 clones, roughly 84% of which were seen just once. Clones ranked in the top ten supply roughly 2.2% of the sample.

The research as a whole found: Clinical and demographic metadata were provided uncurated, with the amount varying by source and participant.

At the junction V is shortened by 2 bases and J by 15 bases; bases outside the gene matches: 10. The germline V gene gives CDR1 as SGHTS and CDR2 as YDEGEE. Its CDR3 holds 13 amino acids, cysteine through phenylalanine. Kept here is only the CDR3 DNA, which spans 39 bases and is read in frame from base 1. The sequence links TRBV5-8 to TRBJ1-3, with TRBD1 identical over 8 junction bases. What was sequenced was peripheral blood. The clonotype was recovered from a man aged 65 to 85 with acute or convalescent COVID-19. The CDR3 amino acid sequence is: CASSFRYQGQEYF. The DNA sequence reads TGTGCCAGCAGCTTTAGATATCAGGGACAGGAATATTTT.